This TCR beta chain was observed in a study of shared clonotypes between healthy human individuals. Comment on this clone: Antigen specificity is unknown.

CDR1 is SGHNT and CDR2 is YYREEE in the germline V gene (reference sequence). V was clipped by 4 bases and J by 3 bases, with 11 bases between them. This CDR3 contains 13 residues. Study outcomes and limitations: The study sampled only blood, and tissue repertoires likely differ. Memory subsets generally showed lower estimated richness than naive subsets.

TCRdb keeps only in-frame clones here, not all; method: immunoSEQ multiplex PCR. This sample has 2 million to 3 million clones, with around 90% found just once. The donors were adults (healthy and HIV-negative) with no recent acute infections or vaccinations. Those who donated, Caucasian adults without exception, all lived in Nashville, Tennessee. The sample was naive CD4+ T cells sorted from blood. Stated subset: CD45RA+ positively selected. V is TRBV5-4 and J is TRBJ2-7, with D perhaps TRBD2 (5 bases). This TCR came from a man aged 18-30 years in good health. The CDR3 is CASSVGLYYEQYF. In DNA form, the CDR3 reads TGTGCCAGCAGCGTCGGACTGTACTACGAGCAGTACTTC.